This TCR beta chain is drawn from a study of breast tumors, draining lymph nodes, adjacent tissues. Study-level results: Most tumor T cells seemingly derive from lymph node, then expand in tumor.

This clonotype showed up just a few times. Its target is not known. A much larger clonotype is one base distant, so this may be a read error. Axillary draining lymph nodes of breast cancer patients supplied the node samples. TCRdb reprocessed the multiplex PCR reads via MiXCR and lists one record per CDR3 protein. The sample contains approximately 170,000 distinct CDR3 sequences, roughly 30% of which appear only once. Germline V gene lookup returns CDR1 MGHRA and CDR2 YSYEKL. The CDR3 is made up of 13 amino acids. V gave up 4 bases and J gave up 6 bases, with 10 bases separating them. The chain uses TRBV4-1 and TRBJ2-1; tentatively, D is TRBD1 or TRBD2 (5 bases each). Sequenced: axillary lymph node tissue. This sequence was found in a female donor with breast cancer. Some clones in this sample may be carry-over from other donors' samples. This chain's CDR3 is CASSRGPTNEQFF. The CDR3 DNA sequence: TGCGCCAGCAGCCGGGGACCAACCAATGAGCAGTTCTTC.